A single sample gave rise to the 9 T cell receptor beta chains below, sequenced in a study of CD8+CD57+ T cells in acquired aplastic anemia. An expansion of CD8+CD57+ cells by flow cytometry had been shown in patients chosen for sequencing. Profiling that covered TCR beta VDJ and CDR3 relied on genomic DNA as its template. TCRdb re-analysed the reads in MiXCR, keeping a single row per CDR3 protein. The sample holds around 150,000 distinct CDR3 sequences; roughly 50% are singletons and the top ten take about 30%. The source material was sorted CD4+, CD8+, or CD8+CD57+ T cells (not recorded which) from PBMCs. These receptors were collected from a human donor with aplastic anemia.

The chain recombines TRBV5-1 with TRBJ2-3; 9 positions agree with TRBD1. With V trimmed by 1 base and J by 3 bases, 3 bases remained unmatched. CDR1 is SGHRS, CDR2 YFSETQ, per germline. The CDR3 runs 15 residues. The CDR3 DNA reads TGCGCCAGCAGCTTGCGAGGACAGGGGACAGATACGCAGTATTTT. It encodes CASSLRGQGTDTQYF.

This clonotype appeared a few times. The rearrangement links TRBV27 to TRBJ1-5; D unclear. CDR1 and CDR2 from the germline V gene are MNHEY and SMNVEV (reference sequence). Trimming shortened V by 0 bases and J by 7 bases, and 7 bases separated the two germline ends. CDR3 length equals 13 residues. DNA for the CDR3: TGTGCCAGCAGTTTATCAAGGTCCCAGCCCCAGCATTTT. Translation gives CASSLSRSQPQHF.

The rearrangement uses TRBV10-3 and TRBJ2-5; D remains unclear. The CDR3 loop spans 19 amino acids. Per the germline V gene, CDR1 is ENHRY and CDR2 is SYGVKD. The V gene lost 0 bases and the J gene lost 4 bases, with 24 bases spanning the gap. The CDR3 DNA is TGTGCCATCAGTGAGTCCCAAGCCGCTCCAGGTACGAAAAGAGAGACCCAGTACTTC. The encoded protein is CAISESQAAPGTKRETQYF.

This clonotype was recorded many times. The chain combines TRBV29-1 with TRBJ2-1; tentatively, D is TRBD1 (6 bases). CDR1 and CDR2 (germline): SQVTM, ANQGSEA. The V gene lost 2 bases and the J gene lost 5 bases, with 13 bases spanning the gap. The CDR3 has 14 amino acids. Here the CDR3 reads CSVETGNFDNEQFF. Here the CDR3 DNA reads TGCAGCGTTGAAACAGGGAATTTCGACAATGAGCAGTTCTTC.

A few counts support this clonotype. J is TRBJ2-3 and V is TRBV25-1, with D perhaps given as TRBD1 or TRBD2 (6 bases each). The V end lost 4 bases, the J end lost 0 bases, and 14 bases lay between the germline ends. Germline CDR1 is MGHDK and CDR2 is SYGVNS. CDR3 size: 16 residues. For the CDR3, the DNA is TGTGCCAGCAGTGTGACAGGTCGGGGGAGCACAGATACGCAGTATTTT. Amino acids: CASSVTGRGSTDTQYF.

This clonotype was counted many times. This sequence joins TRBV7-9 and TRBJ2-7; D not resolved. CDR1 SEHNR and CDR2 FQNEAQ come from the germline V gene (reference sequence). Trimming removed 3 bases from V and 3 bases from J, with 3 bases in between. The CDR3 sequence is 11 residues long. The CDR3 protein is CASSFSYEQYF. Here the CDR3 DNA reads TGTGCCAGCAGCTTCAGCTACGAGCAGTACTTC.

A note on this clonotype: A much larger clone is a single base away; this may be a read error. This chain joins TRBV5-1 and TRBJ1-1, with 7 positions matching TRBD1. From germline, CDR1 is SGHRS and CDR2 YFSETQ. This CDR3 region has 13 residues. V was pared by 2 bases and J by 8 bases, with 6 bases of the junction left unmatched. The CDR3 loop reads CASSFLETGEAFF. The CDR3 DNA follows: TGCGCCAGCAGCTTCCTGGAGACAGGGGAAGCTTTCTTT.

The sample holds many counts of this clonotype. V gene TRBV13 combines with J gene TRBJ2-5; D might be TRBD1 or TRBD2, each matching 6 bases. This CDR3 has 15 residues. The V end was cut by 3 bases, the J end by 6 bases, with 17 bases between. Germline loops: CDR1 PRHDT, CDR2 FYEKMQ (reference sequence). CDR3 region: CASSFEGGGIKTQYF. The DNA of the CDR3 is TGTGCCAGCAGCTTTGAGGGGGGCGGGATAAAGACCCAGTACTTC.

The CDR3 protein is CATSYRRQDHEQYF. The CDR3 nucleotides are TGTGCCACCAGCTACAGGCGACAGGACCACGAGCAGTACTTC. V gene TRBV15 combines with J gene TRBJ2-7, with D possibly matching TRBD1 (6 bases). Germline V gene sequence: CDR1 LNHNV, CDR2 YYDKDF (reference sequence). This CDR3 contains 14 residues. Deletions cut 5 bases from V and 5 bases from J, with 16 bases between.